Following are 32 T cell receptor beta chains from one sample sequenced in a study of cytomegalovirus exposure and HLA in healthy donors. This PCR relied on a set of 60 Vbeta primers and 13 Jbeta primers. Sequencing was performed with immunoSEQ multiplex PCR; in TCRdb, only in-frame clones are kept and a portion is missing. The repertoire holds 110,000 or so clones, roughly 63% seen once, with roughly 5.3% in the top ten. Sequencing input: PBMCs. Receptor source: a woman between 65 and 79 years old in good health and CMV-seropositive.

The chain uses TRBV6-6 and TRBJ2-4, with D possibly TRBD2 on 6 matching bases. There are 15 residues in the CDR3. Germline loops: CDR1 MNHNY, CDR2 SVGAGI (reference sequence). V lost 2 bases and J 6 bases, leaving 14 bases between the germline ends. The DNA for the CDR3 is TGTGCCAGCAGTTACGGGCGGGGTGGGGGAAACATTCAGTACTTC. This codes for CASSYGRGGGNIQYF.

The gene calls are TRBV29-1 and TRBJ1-2; 8 bases line up with TRBD1. The CDR3 runs to 13 residues. The V gene's germline CDR1 is SQVTM and CDR2 ANQGSEA. Unmatched junction bases numbered 9, after V lost 4 bases and J lost 8 bases. CDR3: CSVAHRGADGYTF. The CDR3 DNA is TGCAGCGTTGCCCACAGGGGGGCTGACGGCTACACCTTC.

The rearrangement joins TRBV2 to TRBJ1-2, with D hard to call. There are 12 residues in the CDR3. Germline V gene lookup returns CDR1 SNHLY and CDR2 FYNNEI. With 6 bases removed from V and 5 bases from J, the gap between germline ends came to 10 bases. The CDR3 coding sequence is TGTGCCAGCAGAGGAACGGGATATGGCTACACCTTC. It yields the protein CASRGTGYGYTF.

The V call is TRBV5-1, the J call TRBJ2-7; 9 bases are shared with TRBD1. Germline CDR1 SGHRS, CDR2 YFSETQ. The V and J ends lost 4 bases and 7 bases, in that order; junction bases with no gene match: 6. This CDR3 is built from 13 residues. CDR3 loop: CASSLQGAKEQYF. The CDR3 bases are TGCGCCAGCAGCCTACAGGGGGCGAAAGAGCAGTACTTC.

The table lists this clone with a count of one. Given a much more abundant clone one base away, this may be a read error. V gene TRBV28 combines with J gene TRBJ1-1; 7 bases align to TRBD1. Germline values: CDR1 MDHEN, CDR2 SYDVKM. V lost 6 bases, J lost 0 bases, and 4 bases stayed unmatched. The length of the CDR3 is 14 residues. CDR3 residues: CASRPGTVNTEAFF. Here the CDR3 DNA reads TGTGCCAGCAGACCCGGGACAGTGAACACTGAAGCTTTCTTT. The complete variable domain, with remaining parts taken from reference TRBV28 and TRBJ1-1, reads DVKVTQSSRYLVKRTGEKVFLECVQDMDHENMFWYRQDPGLGLRLIYFSYDVKMKEKGDIPEGYSVSREKKERFSLILESASTNQTSMYLCASRPGTVNTEAFFGQGTRLTVV.

The rearrangement uses TRBV7-8 and TRBJ2-4; D is perhaps TRBD2 (6 bases). The V gene's germline CDR1 is SGHVS and CDR2 FQNEAQ. The V end lost 3 bases, the J end lost 7 bases, and 13 bases lay between the germline ends. The CDR3 runs 14 residues. The DNA for the CDR3 is TGTGCCAGCAGCTTTCGGGCGGCGGGGAACATTCAGTACTTC. Translation: CASSFRAAGNIQYF. Supplemented by reference TRBV7-8 and TRBJ2-4, the full variable domain reads GAGVSQSPRYKVAKRGQDVALRCDPISGHVSLFWYQQALGQGPEFLTYFQNEAQLDKSGLPSDRFFAERPEGSVSTLKIQRTQQEDSAVYLCASSFRAAGNIQYFGAGTRLSVL.

This chain joins TRBV29-1 and TRBJ2-1; TRBD1 agrees at 10 bases. Germline CDR1 reads SQVTM; CDR2 reads ANQGSEA. The length of the CDR3 is 13 residues. The J segment lost 6 bases and the V segment lost 8 bases, leaving 7 bases of the junction unmatched. CDR3: CSLGDRGPNEQFF. In DNA, the CDR3 is TGCAGCCTTGGGGACAGGGGTCCCAATGAGCAGTTCTTC.

The V call is TRBV7-9, the J call TRBJ1-1, with 7 bases lining up with TRBD1. Germline CDR1 is SEHNR and CDR2 is FQNEAQ (reference sequence). This CDR3 contains 15 residues. Trimming cost V 5 bases and J 1 base; bases outside gene matches: 7. The CDR3 region has the DNA TGTGCCAGCAGCCACCCGGGACAGTGGAACACTGAAGCTTTCTTT. This gives the protein CASSHPGQWNTEAFF.

The CDR3 sequence: CASSWFAGGETDTQYF. In DNA, the CDR3 is TGTGCCAGCAGCTGGTTCGCGGGGGGGGAGACAGATACGCAGTATTTT. The chain joins TRBV7-9 to TRBJ2-3; 9 bases are shared with TRBD2. CDR1 is SEHNR and CDR2 is FQNEAQ in the germline V gene (reference sequence). The CDR3 extends over 16 amino acids. The V and J ends lost 4 bases and 3 bases, in that order; junction bases with no gene match: 8.

The J gene is TRBJ2-7, the V gene TRBV4-1, with 9 bases that match TRBD2. This CDR3 has 15 residues. CDR1 and CDR2 (germline): MGHRA, YSYEKL. J was trimmed by 5 bases and V by 3 bases; bases with no gene match: 8. The CDR3 DNA reads TGCGCCAGCAGCCAGTCCGGGACTAGCTTGCACGAGCAGTACTTC. It yields the protein CASSQSGTSLHEQYF.

This clone was seen more than once but under ten times. V and J are TRBV30 and TRBJ1-2; D is possibly TRBD1 (5 bases). The germline V gene has CDR1 GTSNPN and CDR2 SVGIG (reference sequence). V was trimmed by 1 base and J by 2 bases, leaving 8 bases between them. The CDR3 totals 13 residues. The CDR3 DNA reads as TGTGCCTGGAGTGACCCAGGGAACTATGGCTACACCTTC. It yields the protein CAWSDPGNYGYTF.

This chain joins TRBV5-4 and TRBJ2-1, with D perhaps TRBD2 (5 bases). Looked up from germline, CDR1 is SGHNT and CDR2 is YYREEE (reference sequence). Trimming removed 0 bases at V and 9 bases at J, with 13 bases between. CDR3 length: 14 amino acids. The CDR3 DNA follows: TGTGCCAGCAGCTTGGCGGCTAGCAGCGCTGAGCAGTTCTTC. It translates to CASSLAASSAEQFF.

The genes are TRBV5-1 and TRBJ2-5, with 12 bases fitting TRBD2. Germline CDR1 reads SGHRS; CDR2 reads YFSETQ. This CDR3 is built from 17 residues. The V segment lost 2 bases and the J segment 1 base; nucleotides outside the gene matches: 6. The CDR3 loop is CASSLLTSGGPQETQYF. CDR3 bases: TGCGCCAGCAGCTTACTGACTAGCGGGGGCCCCCAAGAGACCCAGTACTTC.

The V call is TRBV5-4, the J call TRBJ1-4; the D gene is possibly TRBD1 (6 bases). CDR1 and CDR2 from the germline V gene are SGHNT and YYREEE (reference sequence). The V end was cut by 4 bases, the J end by 1 base, with 14 bases between. The CDR3 spans 16 residues. CDR3 coding DNA: TGTGCCAGCAGCCTCCGACAGGACGGAACTAATGAAAAACTGTTTTTT. It is translated as CASSLRQDGTNEKLFF. The full variable domain, its missing parts supplied by reference TRBV5-4 and TRBJ1-4, is ETGVTQSPTHLIKTRGQQVTLRCSSQSGHNTVSWYQQALGQGPQFIFQYYREEENGRGNFPPRFSGLQFPNYSSELNVNALELDDSALYLCASSLRQDGTNEKLFFGSGTQLSVL.

This rearrangement joins TRBV27 to TRBJ2-6; 7 positions agree with TRBD1. The junction had 10 bases not matched to a gene; V was cut back by 5 bases and J by 0 bases. Germline V CDR1 and CDR2: MNHEY, SMNVEV (reference sequence). The CDR3 extends over 18 amino acids. The CDR3 nucleotides are TGTGCCAGCAGTAAAAGGGGTCAGGGGGTCTCTGGGGCCAACGTCCTGACTTTC. This translates into CASSKRGQGVSGANVLTF. The entire variable domain, with the rest obtained from reference TRBV27 and TRBJ2-6, is as follows: EAQVTQNPRYLITVTGKKLTVTCSQNMNHEYMSWYRQDPGLGLRQIYYSMNVEVTDKGDVPEGYKVSRKEKRNFPLILESPSPNQTSLYFCASSKRGQGVSGANVLTFGAGSRLTVL.

J is TRBJ1-1 and V is TRBV7-2, with 8 bases lining up with TRBD1. The germline gives CDR1 SGHTA, CDR2 FQGNSA. This CDR3 comprises 16 residues. Trimming took 2 bases from V and 7 from J; bases not matched to a gene: 12. CDR3 DNA: TGTGCCAGCAGCTTACTGGGACAGGCTGGGGCCTATGAAGCTTTCTTT. Its protein is CASSLLGQAGAYEAFF.

This clone has only one observation. This sequence joins TRBV6-1 and TRBJ2-3; possible D gene TRBD2, 5 bases. The CDR3 sequence is 14 residues long. Germline lookup yields CDR1 MNHNS and CDR2 SASEGT. The ends were cut back, 6 bases at V and 4 bases at J, with 14 bases in the middle. CDR3 sequence (DNA): TGTGCCAGCAGGGCTCCGGGGATTTCAGATACGCAGTATTTT. Its translation is CASRAPGISDTQYF.

As for this clone: Other DNA sequences of this sample code for an identical CDR3. This chain joins TRBV19 and TRBJ1-5, with D maybe TRBD1 (6 bases). Between the trimmed V and J ends, which lost 1 base and 2 bases, there was a span of 9 bases. The CDR3 is made up of 15 amino acids. CDR1 and CDR2 from the germline V gene are LNHDA and SQIVND (reference sequence). The CDR3 bases are TGTGCCAGTAGTATAGTAGCAGGGGGCAATCAGCCCCAGCATTTT. Translation: CASSIVAGGNQPQHF.

The rearrangement links TRBV27 to TRBJ1-5; D possibly corresponds to TRBD1 (6 bases). The V end was cut by 6 bases, the J end by 4 bases, with 19 bases between. The CDR3 extends over 16 amino acids. Germline V CDR1 and CDR2: MNHEY, SMNVEV (reference sequence). DNA of the CDR3: TGTGCCAGCAGACGGGACACCGCCCCGGGTAATCAGCCCCAGCATTTT. Translated, it gives CASRRDTAPGNQPQHF.

The chain employs TRBV7-2 and TRBJ1-6; the D is unclear. The germline gives CDR1 SGHTA, CDR2 FQGNSA. V gave up 1 base and J gave up 7 bases, with 11 bases separating them. This CDR3 is 15 amino acids long. CDR3 sequence: CASSLGPGKNSPLHF. The CDR3 bases are TGTGCCAGCAGCTTAGGGCCGGGGAAGAATTCACCCCTCCACTTT.

This clone showed up just once. The rearrangement joins TRBV30 to TRBJ2-3; the match to TRBD2 covers 13 bases. Germline V gene sequence: CDR1 GTSNPN, CDR2 SVGIG (reference sequence). The CDR3 extends over 15 amino acids. Trimming cost V 3 bases and J 3 bases; bases outside gene matches: 3. The CDR3 loop is CAWRALAGGTDTQYF. The CDR3 bases are TGTGCCTGGAGGGCACTAGCGGGGGGGACAGATACGCAGTATTTT.

The J gene is TRBJ2-3, the V gene TRBV5-4; 12 positions match TRBD2. The J segment lost 4 bases and the V segment lost 4 bases, leaving 4 bases of the junction unmatched. From germline, CDR1 is SGHNT and CDR2 YYREEE (reference sequence). CDR3 length: 15 amino acids. The CDR3 sequence: CASSPLAGGPDTQYF. The DNA for the CDR3 is TGTGCCAGCAGCCCGCTAGCGGGGGGGCCAGATACGCAGTATTTT.

This clone has only a few counts. This chain uses TRBV5-1 with TRBJ2-7, with 9 bases aligning to TRBD1. This CDR3 spans 13 amino acids. The trim removed 5 bases at V and 4 bases at J, leaving 4 bases unmatched. Germline-derived CDR1 and CDR2 are SGHRS and YFSETQ. The CDR3 protein is CASRRDREYEQYF. CDR3 coding DNA: TGCGCCAGCAGGCGGGACAGGGAGTACGAGCAGTACTTC. Full variable domain (remainder filled in from reference TRBV5-1 and TRBJ2-7): KAGVTQTPRYLIKTRGQQVTLSCSPISGHRSVSWYQQTPGQGLQFLFEYFSETQRNKGNFPGRFSGRQFSNSRSEMNVSTLELGDSALYLCASRRDREYEQYFGPGTRLTVT.

This clone was seen only a few times. The V gene is TRBV19, the J gene TRBJ2-7; D call uncertain. This CDR3 contains 10 residues. Germline CDR1 LNHDA, CDR2 SQIVND (reference sequence). V was shortened by 7 bases and J by 5 bases, with 6 bases between the two germline ends. CDR3 DNA: TGTGCCAGTACAGAAGACGAGCAGTACTTC. This sequence encodes CASTEDEQYF.

CDR3 in amino acids: CASSPGTPSSYNSPLHF. DNA for the CDR3: TGTGCCAGCAGCCCTGGGACTCCGAGCTCCTATAATTCACCCCTCCACTTT. The chain uses TRBV5-4 and TRBJ1-6; D is perhaps TRBD1 (5 bases). Per the germline V gene, CDR1 is SGHNT and CDR2 is YYREEE (reference sequence). This CDR3 is built from 17 residues. V was pared by 4 bases and J by 0 bases, with 14 bases between.

This clone appeared a single time. The rearrangement links TRBV5-1 to TRBJ1-1; weak D call: TRBD1 (5 bases). Germline CDR1 reads SGHRS; CDR2 reads YFSETQ. Trimming left V 4 bases short and J 10 bases short, with 20 bases between. This CDR3 has 14 amino acids. The CDR3 nucleotides are TGCGCCAGCAGCCTTCCGTTGGAGGGGAGTATAGCTTTCTTT. It encodes CASSLPLEGSIAFF.

This chain links TRBV7-8 with TRBJ1-6; D may be TRBD1 (6 bases). This CDR3 is 14 amino acids long. Germline V gives CDR1 SGHVS, CDR2 FQNEAQ. V dropped 3 bases and J dropped 14 bases, with 17 bases sitting between them. CDR3 DNA: TGTGCCAGCAGCTTCCCAGGGGTCCCCCCGACCCTCCACTTT. It yields the protein CASSFPGVPPTLHF.

The V gene is TRBV21-1, the J gene TRBJ2-7; the table's D gene call, TRBD2, was not cross checked with the DNA. TRBV21-1 corresponds to a pseudogene. The CDR3 spans 11 residues. The CDR3 DNA sequence: TGTGCCAGCAGCCCCCCGGGAGAGCAGTACTTC. Translating gives CASSPPGEQYF.

This clone was seen once. This chain links TRBV2 with TRBJ2-7; 10 nucleotides agree with TRBD1. Germline CDR1 reads SNHLY; CDR2 reads FYNNEI. The CDR3 extends over 13 amino acids. V dropped 11 bases and J dropped 1; count of bases not matched to a gene: 5. DNA of the CDR3: TGTGCCGGGGGACAGGGGAGTTCCTACGAGCAGTACTTC. Encoded protein: CAGGQGSSYEQYF.

The chain has TRBV5-1 and TRBJ2-2; TRBD2 is a possible D gene (6 bases). The CDR3 runs 14 residues. Germline loops: CDR1 SGHRS, CDR2 YFSETQ. V was cut by 4 bases and J by 4 bases, with 11 bases left in between. The CDR3 is CASSPRDFTGELFF. In DNA form, the CDR3 reads TGCGCCAGCAGCCCACGGGACTTCACCGGGGAGCTGTTTTTT.

The chain is built from TRBV19 and TRBJ2-7; D gene uncertain. V was shortened by 5 bases and J by 3 bases, with 17 bases between the two germline ends. The CDR3 runs to 15 residues. The V gene's germline CDR1 is LNHDA and CDR2 SQIVND (reference sequence). The CDR3 reads CASSPALQALYEQYF. As DNA, the CDR3 is TGTGCCAGTAGTCCGGCCCTGCAGGCACTCTACGAGCAGTACTTC.

This rearrangement joins TRBV7-2 to TRBJ2-4; TRBD2 agrees at 16 bases. Germline V CDR1 and CDR2: SGHTA, FQGNSA. CDR3 size: 16 residues. V lost 5 bases and J lost 5; bases outside the gene matches: 3. The CDR3 DNA follows: TGTGCCAGCAGCAGGGGGACTAGCGGGGGGGAAAACATTCAGTACTTC. It yields the protein CASSRGTSGGENIQYF.